This T cell receptor beta chain stems from a study of shared T cell receptors in the human thymus. Germline V lookup: CDR1 MNHEY, CDR2 SVGAGI. CDR3 length: 12 amino acids. Trimming shortened V by 10 bases and J by 4 bases, and 14 bases separated the two germline ends. Some clones are missing from TCRdb's copy, which holds only in-frame ones; the method was immunoSEQ multiplex PCR. This sample carries about 610,000 clones, around nine tenths of them seen once, and the ten largest clones take about 0.01%. These data were likewise used in another study, on human thymus T cells.

The sample comprised thymocytes. The clonotype comes from a boy younger than two with a congenital heart defect. The rearrangement uses TRBV6-5 and TRBJ2-7; D possibly corresponds to TRBD1 (6 bases). In nucleotides, the CDR3 is TGTGCCACCTTACAGGGTTCGTACGAGCAGTACTTC. This gives the protein CATLQGSYEQYF.